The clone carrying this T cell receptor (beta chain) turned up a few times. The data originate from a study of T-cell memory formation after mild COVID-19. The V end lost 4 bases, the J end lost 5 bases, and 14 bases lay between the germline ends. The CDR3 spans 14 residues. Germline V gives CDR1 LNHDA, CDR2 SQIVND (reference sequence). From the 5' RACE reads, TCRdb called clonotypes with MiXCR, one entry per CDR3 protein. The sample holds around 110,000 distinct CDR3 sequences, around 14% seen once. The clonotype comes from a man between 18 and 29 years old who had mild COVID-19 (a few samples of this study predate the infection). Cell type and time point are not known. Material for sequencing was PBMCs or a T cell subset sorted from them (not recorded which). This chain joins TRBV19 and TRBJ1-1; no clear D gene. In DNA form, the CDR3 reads TGTGCCAGTAGTAACTCCCTCCGGGGAACTGAAGCTTTCTTT. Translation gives CASSNSLRGTEAFF.